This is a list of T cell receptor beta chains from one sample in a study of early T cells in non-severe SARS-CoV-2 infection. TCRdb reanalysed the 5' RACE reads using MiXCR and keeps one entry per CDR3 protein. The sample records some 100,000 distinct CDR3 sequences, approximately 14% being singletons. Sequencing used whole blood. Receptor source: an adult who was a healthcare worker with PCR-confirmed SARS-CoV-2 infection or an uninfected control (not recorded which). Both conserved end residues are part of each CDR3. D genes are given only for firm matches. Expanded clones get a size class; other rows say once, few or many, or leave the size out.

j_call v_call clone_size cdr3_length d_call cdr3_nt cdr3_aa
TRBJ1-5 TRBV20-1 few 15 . TGCAGTGCTAGAGATAGGTTGCACCCCAATCAGCCCCAGCATTTT CSARDRLHPNQPQHF
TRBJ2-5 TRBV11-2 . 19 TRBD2 TGTGCCAGCAGCTTAGGGACTAGCTGGGGGAATGTATACCAAGAGACCCAGTACTTC CASSLGTSWGNVYQETQYF
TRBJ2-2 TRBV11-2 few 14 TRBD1 TGTGCCAGCAGCTTAGCAGGGGGCACCGGGGAGCTGTTTTTT CASSLAGGTGELFF
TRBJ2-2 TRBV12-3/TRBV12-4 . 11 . . CASSSPGSCFF
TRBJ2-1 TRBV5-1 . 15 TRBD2 TGCGCCAGCAGCACTAGCGGGGGTTCATACAATGAGCAGTTCTTC CASSTSGGSYNEQFF
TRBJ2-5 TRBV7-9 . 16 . TGTGCCAGCAGCGTTGGACACTCTCTCGTTGGTGAGACCCAGTACTTC CASSVGHSLVGETQYF
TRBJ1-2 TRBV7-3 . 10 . TGTGCCAGCGAAAACTATGGCTACACCTTC CASENYGYTF
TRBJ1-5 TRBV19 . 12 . TGTGCCAGCACCAGGGGATATCAGCCCCAGCATTTT CASTRGYQPQHF
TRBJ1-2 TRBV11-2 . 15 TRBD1 TGTGCCAGCAGCTTATATACAGGGGACAACTATGGCTACACCTTC CASSLYTGDNYGYTF
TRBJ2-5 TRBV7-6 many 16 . TGTGCCAGCAGTCGCCAAAAACAGGGTTTACAAGAGACCCAGTACTTC CASSRQKQGLQETQYF
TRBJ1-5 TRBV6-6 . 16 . TGTGCCAGCAGTTACGAACAAGCGAATAGCAATCAGCCCCAGCATTTT CASSYEQANSNQPQHF
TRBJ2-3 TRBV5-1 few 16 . TGCGCCAGCAGCTTCGGGGGGCCAGTTGGCACAGATACGCAGTATTTT CASSFGGPVGTDTQYF
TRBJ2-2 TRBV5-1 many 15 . TGCGCCAGCAGCAACGGAGACAGGTCTCACGGGGAGCTGTTTTTT CASSNGDRSHGELFF
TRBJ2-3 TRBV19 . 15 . TGTGCCAGTAGTAAATACGGGGTTAGCACAGATACGCAGTATTTT CASSKYGVSTDTQYF
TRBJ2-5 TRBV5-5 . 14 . TGTGCCAGCAGCTTGGGTACAGGACAAGGGACCCAGTACTTC CASSLGTGQGTQYF
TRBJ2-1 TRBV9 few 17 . TGTGCCAGCAGCGTAGGAGGGCGGACAAGCTCCTACAATGAGCAGTTCTTC CASSVGGRTSSYNEQFF
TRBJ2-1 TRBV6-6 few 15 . TGTGCCAGCAGTTACGTCGGACAGCACTACAATGAGCAGTTCTTC CASSYVGQHYNEQFF
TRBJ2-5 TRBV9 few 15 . TGTGCCAGCAGCGTAGGAGCAGGGCATCAAGAGACCCAGTACTTC CASSVGAGHQETQYF
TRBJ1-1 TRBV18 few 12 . TGTGCCAGCTTCCGGGGGGGCACTGAAGCTTTCTTT CASFRGGTEAFF
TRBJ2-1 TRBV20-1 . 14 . TGCAGTGCTAGAAAGCCTTACGGCGGTAATGAGCAGTTCTTC CSARKPYGGNEQFF